The clone carrying this T cell receptor beta chain was found a few times. The antigen remains unidentified. This sample stems from a study of post-analysis software for immune sequencing data. Study-level background: In terms of disease course, relapsing-remitting, secondary progressive and progressive-relapsing multiple sclerosis were included.

Trimming removed 6 bases from V and 4 bases from J; junction bases left unmatched: 10. The CDR3 is 16 amino acids. Germline assignment: CDR1 KGHSH and CDR2 LQKENI. Unique molecular identifiers were present in the TCR beta cDNA libraries. The T cell input of 1 to 10 million gave a few hundred thousand cDNA molecules. In TCRdb, the PCR reads were re-called with MiXCR into one record per CDR3 protein. The data contain about 460,000 distinct CDR3 sequences, roughly 45% of them seen just once; the ten biggest clones take up over 10%. Findings of the study overall: Multiple sclerosis was associated with a significant reduction in normalized Chao1 diversity relative to controls. Samples made in the same batch grouped tightly together by F measure. TRBV5-6, TRBV5-1 and TRBV20-1 belonged to a set of a few TRBV segments that were more frequent in patients than controls.

Material for sequencing was blood. The V and J genes are TRBV18 and TRBJ2-1, with 9 bases lining up with TRBD1. This TCR came from a girl between 10 and 17 years old with multiple sclerosis. The CDR3 reads CASSPGTGTTYNEQFF. The CDR3, as DNA: TGTGCCAGCTCCCCCGGGACAGGGACCACATACAATGAGCAGTTCTTC. The full variable domain, its missing parts supplied by reference TRBV18 and TRBJ2-1, is NAGVMQNPRHLVRRRGQEARLRCSPMKGHSHVYWYRQLPEEGLKFMVYLQKENIIDESGMPKERFSAEFPKEGPSILRIQQVVRGDSAAYFCASSPGTGTTYNEQFFGPGTRLTVL.